This is a list of T cell receptor beta chains from one sample in a study of T-cell reconstitution after alpha-beta-depleted transplantation in children. TCRdb re-analysed the PCR reads in MiXCR, keeping a single row per CDR3 protein. The table includes hundreds of thousands of distinct CDR3 sequences, roughly 14% detected once. The source was PBMCs, collected before TCRalphabeta/CD19-depleted stem cell transplant. All receptors derive from a girl aged 2-9 years with congenital amegakaryocytic thrombocytopenia, due to receive a stem cell transplant. Both conserved end residues are part of each CDR3. The D gene is left open where the match is weak. Rows give clone size only sometimes, using once, few, many, or a class for an expanded clone.

d_call clone_size j_call v_call cdr3_aa cdr3_nt
TRBD1 - TRBJ2-1 TRBV7-8 CASSPGTGYVNEQFF TGTGCCAGCAGCCCCGGGACAGGGTATGTAAATGAGCAGTTCTTC
- few TRBJ1-6 TRBV7-6 CASSLGPRAQNSPLHF TGTGCCAGCAGCTTAGGTCCCAGGGCGCAAAATTCACCCCTCCACTTT
- many TRBJ2-5 TRBV5-1 CASSFSRAPQETQYF TGCGCCAGCAGCTTTTCCAGGGCGCCCCAGGAGACCCAGTACTTC
- - TRBJ2-5 TRBV20-1 CSARDLEEETQYF TGCAGTGCTAGAGATCTTGAGGAAGAGACCCAGTACTTC
TRBD2 many TRBJ2-7 TRBV10-1 CASSDRLAGDRGDEQYF TGCGCCAGCAGTGACCGCCTAGCGGGAGATCGGGGCGACGAGCAGTACTTC
TRBD2 many TRBJ2-1 TRBV5-5 CASSLATLAGVHEQFF TGTGCCAGCAGCTTGGCTACTCTAGCGGGAGTCCATGAGCAGTTCTTC
TRBD1 many TRBJ1-2 TRBV5-1 CASSLDGQVQSMGYTF TGCGCCAGCAGCTTGGATGGACAGGTACAATCTATGGGCTACACCTTC
- - TRBJ2-1 TRBV5-1 CASSPQGPGTYNEQFF TGCGCCAGCAGCCCACAGGGACCGGGAACCTACAATGAGCAGTTCTTC
- few TRBJ2-7 TRBV5-1 CASGPTGTEEQYF TGCGCCAGCGGCCCAACAGGGACGGAGGAGCAGTACTTC
- - TRBJ1-2 TRBV20-1 CSASRDNGYTF TGCAGTGCTAGTCGGGACAACGGCTACACCTTC
TRBD1 many TRBJ1-5 TRBV6-2/TRBV6-3 CAAGTGGNQPQHF TGTGCCGCCGGGACAGGGGGGAATCAGCCCCAGCATTTT
TRBD1 many TRBJ2-1 TRBV6-5 CASSWGWGQVYNEQFF TGTGCCAGCAGTTGGGGATGGGGACAGGTTTACAATGAGCAGTTCTTC
- many TRBJ2-5 TRBV6-5 CASSSQGPQETQYF TGTGCCAGCAGTTCGCAGGGCCCACAAGAGACCCAGTACTTC
TRBD2 - TRBJ2-3 TRBV20-1 CSARRAGGLPTDTQYF TGCAGTGCTAGGAGGGCGGGAGGGCTACCCACAGATACGCAGTATTTT
- few TRBJ2-1 TRBV29-1 CSAGRLGGNEQFF TGCAGCGCCGGAAGGCTAGGGGGCAATGAGCAGTTCTTC
- few TRBJ1-2 TRBV10-3 CAISPTESYGYTF TGTGCCATCAGTCCTACGGAAAGCTATGGCTACACCTTC
- many TRBJ1-4 TRBV5-1 CASSVAPATNEKLFF TGCGCCAGCAGCGTGGCACCAGCAACTAATGAAAAACTGTTTTTT
- many TRBJ2-6 TRBV29-1 CSVEQGDSSGANVLTF TGCAGCGTTGAACAGGGTGATAGCTCTGGGGCCAACGTCCTGACTTTC
- - TRBJ1-1 TRBV29-1 CSVLTGGISAFF TGCAGCGTTCTGACAGGTGGCATTTCAGCTTTCTTT
- many TRBJ2-3 TRBV11-2 CASSWGLVRNTDTQYF TGTGCCAGCAGCTGGGGTTTGGTTCGAAACACAGATACGCAGTATTTT
TRBD2 many TRBJ2-1 TRBV6-5 CASSYSGTSGREQFF TGTGCCAGCAGTTACTCCGGGACTAGCGGGAGGGAACAGTTCTTC
TRBD2 many TRBJ2-1 TRBV5-1 CASSLISGFSYNEQFF TGCGCCAGCAGCTTAATTAGCGGGTTTTCCTACAATGAGCAGTTCTTC
- few TRBJ1-5 TRBV27 CASSRGDNQPQHF TGTGCCAGCAGTAGGGGCGACAATCAGCCCCAGCATTTT
- many TRBJ2-2 TRBV4-2 CASSQDLGGELFF TGTGCCAGCAGCCAAGATCTTGGGGGGGAGCTGTTTTTT
TRBD2 few TRBJ2-3 TRBV3-1 CASSPPWGTGGGGEDTQYF TGTGCCAGCAGCCCTCCATGGGGAACGGGCGGGGGAGGCGAAGATACGCAGTATTTT
- few TRBJ1-1 TRBV28 CASSLPSGVNTEAFF TGTGCCAGCAGTTTACCAAGCGGGGTGAACACTGAAGCTTTCTTT
- - TRBJ1-3 TRBV5-6 CASSLGLLGSGNTIYF TGTGCCAGCAGCCTGGGACTCCTGGGGTCTGGAAACACCATATATTTT
- - TRBJ1-1 TRBV5-1 CASSSDSSEAFF TGCGCCAGCAGCTCGGACAGCTCTGAAGCTTTCTTT
- many TRBJ1-1 TRBV5-1 CASSSALTGANTEAFF TGCGCCAGCAGCTCTGCCCTGACAGGTGCGAACACTGAAGCTTTCTTT
- many TRBJ1-2 TRBV20-1 CSGAWGEHGYTF TGCAGTGGGGCGTGGGGTGAGCATGGCTACACCTTC
TRBD1 many TRBJ2-3 TRBV20-1 CSALSGTGADTQYF TGCAGTGCTCTCTCCGGGACAGGGGCAGATACGCAGTATTTT
TRBD2 many TRBJ2-3 TRBV20-1 CSAKVAGVSTQYF TGCAGTGCTAAAGTCGCGGGAGTGTCTACGCAGTATTTT
TRBD2 few TRBJ2-3 TRBV27 CASRLAGEDTQYF TGTGCCAGCAGACTAGCGGGGGAGGATACGCAGTATTTT
- - TRBJ2-4 TRBV28 CASQQPNSRAAKNIQYF TGTGCCAGCCAACAACCCAACTCCCGAGCGGCCAAAAACATTCAGTACTTC
- many TRBJ2-7 TRBV29-1 CSVEGGQNFYEQYF TGCAGCGTTGAAGGAGGACAGAATTTCTACGAGCAGTACTTC
- many TRBJ2-1 TRBV20-1 CSASGMSRGNEQFF TGCAGTGCTAGCGGGATGTCCCGGGGCAATGAGCAGTTCTTC
TRBD2 few TRBJ2-1 TRBV12-3/TRBV12-4 CASSTRRLAGGGSYNEQFF TGTGCCAGCAGCACGAGGAGACTAGCGGGAGGAGGGTCCTACAATGAGCAGTTCTTC
- few TRBJ1-1 TRBV5-1 CASSHGQLNTEAFF TGCGCCAGCAGCCACGGACAGCTTAACACTGAAGCTTTCTTT
- few TRBJ2-6 TRBV5-6 CASSLKFSGANVLTF TGTGCCAGCAGCTTGAAGTTCTCTGGGGCCAACGTCCTGACTTTC
- - TRBJ1-2 TRBV2 CASSGWDATVYGYTF TGTGCCAGCAGTGGGTGGGACGCAACGGTCTATGGCTACACCTTC
- many TRBJ2-5 TRBV7-9 CASSFLAETQYF TGTGCCAGCAGCTTCCTAGCGGAGACCCAGTACTTC
- many TRBJ2-3 TRBV29-1 CSVAAGFTDTQYF TGCAGCGTTGCTGCAGGTTTCACAGATACGCAGTATTTT
- many TRBJ2-5 TRBV6-5 CASSYSNQETQYF TGTGCCAGCAGTTACTCGAACCAAGAGACCCAGTACTTC
- - TRBJ1-1 TRBV5-1 CASSSEDPVNTEAFF TGCGCCAGCAGCTCCGAAGACCCAGTGAACACTGAAGCTTTCTTT
TRBD2 - TRBJ2-1 TRBV20-1 CSARDSTSGSYNEHFF TGCAGTGCTAGAGATAGTACTAGCGGGAGTTACAATGAGCATTTCTTC
- many TRBJ2-7 TRBV20-1 CSATGIAGYEQYF TGCAGTGCTACCGGCATCGCAGGATACGAGCAGTACTTC
- many TRBJ1-4 TRBV29-1 CSAKDQATNEKLFF TGCAGCGCGAAGGACCAGGCAACTAATGAAAAACTGTTTTTT
TRBD1 - TRBJ2-7 TRBV20-1 CSARAGTGFQYEQYF TGCAGTGCTAGAGCCGGGACAGGGTTCCAGTACGAGCAGTACTTC
TRBD2 few TRBJ2-1 TRBV11-1 CASSSSTPGLAGGGTYNEQFF TGTGCCAGCAGCTCATCAACCCCGGGACTAGCGGGAGGTGGCACCTACAATGAGCAGTTCTTC